This TCR beta chain comes out of a study of cytomegalovirus exposure and HLA in healthy donors. General study findings and limits: Specificity for CMV antigens was confirmed in vitro for a few of the CMV-associated chains. When analyzed later, a missense DCLRE1C variant was found to be linked to TCR beta V- and J-gene trimming.

For this clone: Its target is unknown.

PCR was performed using 60 Vbeta and 13 Jbeta primers. Sequencing was performed with immunoSEQ multiplex PCR; in TCRdb, only in-frame clones are kept and a portion is missing. The sample has some 120,000 clones, 70% to 90% seen once. V was shortened by 1 base and J by 2 bases, with 9 bases between the two germline ends. The germline CDR1 and CDR2 sequences are LNHDA and SQIVND (reference sequence). CDR3 length: 15 residues. The specimen was PBMCs. This receptor was identified in a man between 35 and 55 years old in good health and CMV-seronegative. The rearrangement links TRBV19 to TRBJ1-5; D perhaps matches TRBD1 (5 bases). CDR3 nucleotide sequence: TGTGCCAGTAGTATAGCGGGGGTGCGCAATCAGCCCCAGCATTTT. It codes for CASSIAGVRNQPQHF. Supplemented by reference TRBV19 and TRBJ1-5, the full variable domain reads DGGITQSPKYLFRKEGQNVTLSCEQNLNHDAMYWYRQDPGQGLRLIYYSQIVNDFQKGDIAEGYSVSREKKESFPLTVTSAQKNPTAFYLCASSIAGVRNQPQHFGDGTRLSIL.